This T cell receptor beta chain was obtained from a study of precursors of human CD4 cytotoxic T cells (dated by TCRdb to 2016 to 2019). Background on the whole study: The bulk TCR-seq analysis covered CD4+ memory subsets from more than 13 donors in total. TCR-seq analysis of approximately 15 donors yielded TCRalpha and TCRbeta chain sequences (table S7).

To test whether a precursor-effector relationship exists among CD4 cytotoxic T cells, bulk UMI-based TCR sequencing was run on four sorted CD4+ memory subsets: TCM, TEM, IL-7Rhigh TEMRA, and IL-7R- TEMRA. Cells were obtained from peripheral blood mononuclear cells that had been isolated from human blood. Note on this clonotype: The target of this receptor is not known. No per-base quality is available; no much larger clone lies one base away.

The germline V gene encodes CDR1 GTSNPN and CDR2 SVGIG (reference sequence). The CDR3 has 14 amino acids, counting the end cysteine and phenylalanine. The entry retains the CDR3 DNA only, 42 bases that are in frame from base 1. The germline V end is reduced by 3 bases and the J end by 5 bases; junction bases left unmatched: 9. The sequencing machine was an Illumina MiSeq. The paper's processing steps were these. The Shannon-Wiener index, computed in VDJtools, was used to measure repertoire diversity. A TCRbeta clonotype counted as expanded if its clonotype frequency was 3 or higher. TCRdb cleaned the public reads at Q25 with fastp, built clones with MiXCR and kept in-frame beta chains. Each record represents a unique CDR3 protein, reported with the most common genes and DNA among its rows. The V and J calls were not made by the authors but by TCRdb's processing. Counted in this sample were more than 700 distinct CDR3 sequences; about a fifth of them appeared once. Jointly, the top ten make up about 9.1% of the sample.

General findings and caveats noted by the study authors: Only about 95% of the 14 donors were included in some bulk TCR-seq comparisons, which suggests that not every subset was available for every donor. A larger fraction of IL-7Rhigh TEMRA clonotypes than of TEM or TCM clonotypes was made up of expanded effector clonotypes. More restricted TCR repertoires, with lower diversity and more expanded clonotypes, were shown by IL-7Rhigh and IL-7R- TEMRA subsets than by TCM and TEM subsets. According to the authors, a human observational design cannot definitively establish the direction of differentiation between precursor and effector cells.

The sequence was obtained from a human donor in good health. Here the chain combines TRBV30 and TRBJ2-5; 7 central bases correspond to TRBD1. The sequenced material came from memory CD4+ T cells from blood (PBMCs). The CDR3 amino acid sequence is: CAWRRQGDEETQYF. The nucleotide sequence reads as follows: TGTGCCTGGAGGCGGCAGGGGGATGAGGAGACCCAGTACTTC. Where the CDR3 stops, the reference TRBV30 and TRBJ2-5 genes take over; the full variable domain is SQTIHQWPATLVQPVGSPLSLECTVEGTSNPNLYWYRQAAGRGLQLLFYSVGIGQISSEVPQNLSASRPQDRQFILSSKKLLLSDSGFYLCAWRRQGDEETQYFGPGTRLLVL.